The rows below give T cell receptor beta chains drawn from one sample of a study of cytomegalovirus exposure and HLA in healthy donors. Generated by immunoSEQ multiplex PCR, the TCRdb table keeps only in-frame clones and is missing some. Altogether 190,000 or so clones are present, about four fifths being singletons, with the ten largest covering approximately 3%. Material for sequencing was PBMCs. The receptors were gathered from a woman in her late teens or twenties in good health and CMV-seropositive. The conserved cysteine and the conserved F or W are not part of the CDR3 here. Each record gives: J gene, V gene, CDR3 protein.

TRBJ1-6,TRBV5-6,ASSFSLQARPLH
TRBJ2-1,TRBV4-3,ASSQKGQPSTTYNEQF
TRBJ2-3,TRBV5-4,ASSLRGGAADTQY
TRBJ1-1,TRBV6-1,ASSVFRGRFTEAF
TRBJ1-2,TRBV19,ASSIVFGTASGGYT
TRBJ1-1,TRBV5-6,ASSRTYGRDTEAF
TRBJ2-1,TRBV6-4,ASSDSASSNEQF
TRBJ2-6,TRBV15,ATSITDSGTGLSGANVLT
TRBJ2-1,TRBV29-1,SAAGYNEQF
TRBJ1-3,TRBV9,ASSVRGVGNTIY
TRBJ2-1,TRBV21-1,ASRTSGLAGGILEF
TRBJ1-5,TRBV21-1,ASSFWAQSRNQPQH
TRBJ2-7,TRBV5-8,ASSLALTGRSYEQY
TRBJ1-5,TRBV5-1,ASSSGFQPQH
TRBJ1-3,TRBV2,ASSEGQGVSGNTIY
TRBJ2-1,TRBV5-1,ASNPRTSGNEQF
TRBJ1-6,TRBV6-1,ASSVDRISNSPLH
TRBJ1-2,TRBV29-1,SGGDRVPYGYT
TRBJ1-2,TRBV11-2,ASSSPRTGRGSGYT
TRBJ1-1,TRBV27,ASSSRGMNTEAF
TRBJ2-5,TRBV27,ASTGGETQY
TRBJ1-3,TRBV11-2,ASSSNRGGNTIY
TRBJ2-7,TRBV7-9,ASSPRLAGGYEQY
TRBJ2-5,TRBV5-6,ASSNLGPETQY
TRBJ2-1,TRBV18,ASSLAGALNVQF
TRBJ1-4,TRBV7-6,ASSSKGTTTNEKLF
TRBJ1-6,TRBV4-2,ASSQDEDSNNSPLH
TRBJ1-2,TRBV2,ASSEARGGGGYT
TRBJ1-2,TRBV19,ASSGDYGYT
TRBJ2-5,TRBV29-1,SVEDDGGSVQETQY
TRBJ2-7,TRBV11-2,ASSLEGQNYEQY
TRBJ2-3,TRBV7-8,ASSPLAYTQY
TRBJ2-7,TRBV10-3,AISDQVGRLGYEQY
TRBJ1-3,TRBV2,ASSEGHSGNTIY
TRBJ1-1,TRBV4-3,ASSQEWSMNTEAF
TRBJ1-1,TRBV19,ASSEALNTEAF
TRBJ1-1,TRBV6-1,ASSKSWNTEAF